This T cell receptor (beta chain) appears in the sequencing data of a study of cytomegalovirus exposure and HLA in healthy donors. Study-wide results and limits: Analysis was performed later, and it showed HLA-associated TCR beta chains to be more clonally expanded than equally common others. The study reported that TCR beta sequences accurately predicted HLA-A and HLA-B alleles in most subjects.

Germline V gene sequence: CDR1 MNHNS, CDR2 SASEGT. The CDR3 sequence is 15 residues long. V lost 8 bases, J lost 3 bases, and 10 bases stayed unmatched. There are a few counts of this clone. Its specificity is unknown. PCR was performed using 60 Vbeta and 13 Jbeta primers. Original methodology: The authors later counted 65 million to 80 million unique TCR beta chains, some 11 million of them shared. Clones were sequenced by immunoSEQ multiplex PCR, and TCRdb holds only the in-frame ones, with some missing. That table gives V, J and clone size, and the DNA gave D and trimming. Among around 210,000 clones listed, about four fifths were seen once.

The sequenced sample consisted of PBMCs. The receptor was derived from a male donor in good health and CMV-seropositive. This chain uses TRBV6-1 with TRBJ1-5; TRBD1 agrees at 7 bases. As DNA, the CDR3 is TGTGCCAGCGACCGTCCAGGGGGATACAATCAGCCCCAGCATTTT. Translated, it gives CASDRPGGYNQPQHF.